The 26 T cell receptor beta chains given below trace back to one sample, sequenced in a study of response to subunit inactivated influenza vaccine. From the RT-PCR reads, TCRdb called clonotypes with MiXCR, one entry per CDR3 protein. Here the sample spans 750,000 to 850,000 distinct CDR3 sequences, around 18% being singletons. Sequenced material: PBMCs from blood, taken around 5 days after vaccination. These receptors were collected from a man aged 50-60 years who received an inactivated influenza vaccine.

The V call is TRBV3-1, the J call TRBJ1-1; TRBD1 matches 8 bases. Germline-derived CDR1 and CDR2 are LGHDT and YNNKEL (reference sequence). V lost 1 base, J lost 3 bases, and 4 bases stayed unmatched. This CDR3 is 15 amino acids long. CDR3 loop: CASSQVTGGHTEAFF. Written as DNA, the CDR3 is TGTGCCAGCAGCCAAGTAACAGGGGGACACACTGAAGCTTTCTTT.

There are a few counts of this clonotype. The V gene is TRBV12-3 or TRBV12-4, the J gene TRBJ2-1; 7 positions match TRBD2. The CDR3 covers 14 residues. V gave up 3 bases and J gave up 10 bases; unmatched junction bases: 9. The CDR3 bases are TGTGCCAGCAGTTTCCGCGGGAGTGGGGGAGAGCAGTTCTTC. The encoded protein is CASSFRGSGGEQFF.

CDR3 DNA sequence: TGTGCCAGCAGTTCACGGACAGGGGGCAGATCTTACGAGCAGTACTTC. This sequence encodes CASSSRTGGRSYEQYF. This chain uses TRBV27 with TRBJ2-7, with 11 bases identical to TRBD1. This CDR3 region has 16 residues. Germline CDR1 and CDR2: MNHEY and SMNVEV (reference sequence). Germline trimming cut 4 bases from V and 4 bases from J; bases unmatched to any gene: 9.

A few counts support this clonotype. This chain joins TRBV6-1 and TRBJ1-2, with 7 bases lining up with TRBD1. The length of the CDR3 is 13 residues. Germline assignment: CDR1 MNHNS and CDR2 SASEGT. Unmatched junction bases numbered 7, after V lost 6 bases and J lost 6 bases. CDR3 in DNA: TGTGCCAGCAGCCGTCGTACAGGGGATGGCTACACCTTC. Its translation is CASSRRTGDGYTF.

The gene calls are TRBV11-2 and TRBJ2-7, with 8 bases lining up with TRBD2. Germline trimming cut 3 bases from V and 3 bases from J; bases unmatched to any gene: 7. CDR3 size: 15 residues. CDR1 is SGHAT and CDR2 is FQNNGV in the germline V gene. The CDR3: CASSFLAGGLYEQYF. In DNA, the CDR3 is TGTGCCAGCAGCTTTCTGGCGGGGGGACTCTACGAGCAGTACTTC.

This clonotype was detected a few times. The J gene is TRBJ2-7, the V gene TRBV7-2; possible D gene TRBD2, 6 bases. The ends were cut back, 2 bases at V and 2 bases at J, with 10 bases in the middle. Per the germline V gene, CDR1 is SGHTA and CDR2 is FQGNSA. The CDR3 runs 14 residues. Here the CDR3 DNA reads TGTGCCAGCAGCTTAAACGGGGGTCCCTACGAGCAGTACTTC. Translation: CASSLNGGPYEQYF.

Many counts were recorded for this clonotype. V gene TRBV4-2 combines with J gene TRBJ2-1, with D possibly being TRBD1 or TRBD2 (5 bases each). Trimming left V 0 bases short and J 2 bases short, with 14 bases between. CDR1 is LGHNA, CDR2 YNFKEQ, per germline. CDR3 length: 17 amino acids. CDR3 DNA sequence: TGTGCCAGCAGCCAAGATTTGGGCTTGGGGGCCTACAATGAGCAGTTCTTC. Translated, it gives CASSQDLGLGAYNEQFF.

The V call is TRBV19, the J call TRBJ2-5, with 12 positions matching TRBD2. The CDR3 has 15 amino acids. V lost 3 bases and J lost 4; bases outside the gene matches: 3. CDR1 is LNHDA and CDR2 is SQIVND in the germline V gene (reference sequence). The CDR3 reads CASSIGLAGIETQYF. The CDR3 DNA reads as TGTGCCAGTAGTATCGGACTAGCGGGAATAGAGACCCAGTACTTC.

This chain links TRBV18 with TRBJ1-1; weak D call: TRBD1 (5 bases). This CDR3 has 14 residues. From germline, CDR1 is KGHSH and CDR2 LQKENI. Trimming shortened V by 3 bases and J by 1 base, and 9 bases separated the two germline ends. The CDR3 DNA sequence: TGTGCCAGCTCACCCTTGACAGCGAACACTGAAGCTTTCTTT. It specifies CASSPLTANTEAFF.

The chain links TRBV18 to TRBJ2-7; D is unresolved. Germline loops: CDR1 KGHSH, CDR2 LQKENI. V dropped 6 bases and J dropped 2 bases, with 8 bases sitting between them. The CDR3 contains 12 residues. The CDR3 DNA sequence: TGTGCCAGCTCTTATAATGCCTACGAGCAGTACTTC. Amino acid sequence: CASSYNAYEQYF.

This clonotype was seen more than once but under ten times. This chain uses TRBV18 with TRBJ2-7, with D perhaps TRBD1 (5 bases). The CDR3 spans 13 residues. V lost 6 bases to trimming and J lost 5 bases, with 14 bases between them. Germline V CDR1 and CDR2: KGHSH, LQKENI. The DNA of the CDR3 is TGTGCCAGCTCGGCCAGGGTCAGCGACGAGCAGTACTTC. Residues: CASSARVSDEQYF.

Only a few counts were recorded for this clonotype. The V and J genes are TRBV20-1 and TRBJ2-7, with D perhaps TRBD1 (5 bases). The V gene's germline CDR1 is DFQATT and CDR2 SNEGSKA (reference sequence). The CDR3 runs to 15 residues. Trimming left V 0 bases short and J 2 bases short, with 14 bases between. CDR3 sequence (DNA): TGCAGTGCTAGAGAACCCCTCGCAGGGACCTACGAGCAGTACTTC. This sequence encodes CSAREPLAGTYEQYF.

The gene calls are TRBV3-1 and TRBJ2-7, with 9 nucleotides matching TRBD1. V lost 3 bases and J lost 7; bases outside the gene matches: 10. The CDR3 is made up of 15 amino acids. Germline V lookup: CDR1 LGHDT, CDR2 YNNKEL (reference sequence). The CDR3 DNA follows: TGTGCCAGCAGCCAGCCGGGACAGGGAGGGAATGAGCAGTACTTC. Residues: CASSQPGQGGNEQYF.

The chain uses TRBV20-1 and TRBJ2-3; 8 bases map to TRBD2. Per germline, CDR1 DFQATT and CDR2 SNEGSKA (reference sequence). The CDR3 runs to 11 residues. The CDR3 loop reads CSGGATDTQYF. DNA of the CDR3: TGCAGCGGGGGGGCAACAGATACGCAGTATTTT.

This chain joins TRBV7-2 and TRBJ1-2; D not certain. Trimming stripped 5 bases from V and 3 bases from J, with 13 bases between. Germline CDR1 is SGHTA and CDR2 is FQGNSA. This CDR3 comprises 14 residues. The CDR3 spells CASSPRFPDYGYTF. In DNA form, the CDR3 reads TGTGCCAGCAGCCCCCGTTTCCCGGACTATGGCTACACCTTC. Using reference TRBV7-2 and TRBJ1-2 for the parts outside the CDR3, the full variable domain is GAGVSQSPSNKVTEKGKDVELRCDPISGHTALYWYRQSLGQGLEFLIYFQGNSAPDKSGLPSDRFSAERTGGSVSTLTIQRTQQEDSAVYLCASSPRFPDYGYTFGSGTRLTVV.

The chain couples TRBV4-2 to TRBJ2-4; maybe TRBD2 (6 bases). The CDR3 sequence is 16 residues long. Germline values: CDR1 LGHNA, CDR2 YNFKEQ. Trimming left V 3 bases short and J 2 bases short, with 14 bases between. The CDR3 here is CASSQWGAGSKNIQYF. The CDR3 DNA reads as TGTGCCAGCAGCCAGTGGGGAGCGGGTTCCAAAAACATTCAGTACTTC.

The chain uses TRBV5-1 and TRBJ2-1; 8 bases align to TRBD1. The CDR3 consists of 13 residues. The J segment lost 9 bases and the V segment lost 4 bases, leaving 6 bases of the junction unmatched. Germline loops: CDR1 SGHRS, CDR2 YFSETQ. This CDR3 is CASSLDRAGEQFF. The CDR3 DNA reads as TGCGCCAGCAGCCTGGACAGGGCGGGTGAGCAGTTCTTC.

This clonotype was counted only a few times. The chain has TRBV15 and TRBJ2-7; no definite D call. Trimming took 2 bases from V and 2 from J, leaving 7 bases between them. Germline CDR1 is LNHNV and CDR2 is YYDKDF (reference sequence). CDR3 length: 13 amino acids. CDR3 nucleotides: TGTGCCACCAGCAGAACGCAGACCTACGAGCAGTACTTC. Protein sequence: CATSRTQTYEQYF. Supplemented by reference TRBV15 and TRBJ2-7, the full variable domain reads DAMVIQNPRYQVTQFGKPVTLSCSQTLNHNVMYWYQQKSSQAPKLLFHYYDKDFNNEADTPDNFQSRRPNTSFCFLDIRSPGLGDTAMYLCATSRTQTYEQYFGPGTRLTVT.

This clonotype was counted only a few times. The CDR3 sequence is CASRKRRGAGYGYTF. The CDR3 nucleotides read TGTGCCAGCAGAAAACGTAGGGGGGCAGGGTATGGCTACACCTTC. The chain couples TRBV12-3 or TRBV12-4 to TRBJ1-2; D perhaps matches TRBD1 (6 bases). This CDR3 contains 15 residues. The ends were cut back, 6 bases at V and 5 bases at J, with 19 bases in the middle.

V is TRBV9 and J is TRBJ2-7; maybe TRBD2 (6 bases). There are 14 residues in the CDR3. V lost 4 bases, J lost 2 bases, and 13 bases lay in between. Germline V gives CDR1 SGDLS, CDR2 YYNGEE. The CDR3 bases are TGTGCCAGCAGCTCGGGGGACTTACCCTACGAGCAGTACTTC. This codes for CASSSGDLPYEQYF.

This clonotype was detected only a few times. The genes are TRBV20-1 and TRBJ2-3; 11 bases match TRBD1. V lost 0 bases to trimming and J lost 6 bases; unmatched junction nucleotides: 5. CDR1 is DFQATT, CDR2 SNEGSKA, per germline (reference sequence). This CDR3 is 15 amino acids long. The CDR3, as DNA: TGCAGTGCTAGAGACGAGGACAGGGGGCTGGATACGCAGTATTTT. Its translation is CSARDEDRGLDTQYF.

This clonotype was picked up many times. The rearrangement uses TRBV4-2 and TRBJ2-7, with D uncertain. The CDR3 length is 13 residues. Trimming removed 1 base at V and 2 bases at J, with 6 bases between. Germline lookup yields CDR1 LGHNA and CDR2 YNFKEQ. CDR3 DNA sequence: TGTGCCAGCAGCCAAGGCGGTGCCTACGAGCAGTACTTC. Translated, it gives CASSQGGAYEQYF.

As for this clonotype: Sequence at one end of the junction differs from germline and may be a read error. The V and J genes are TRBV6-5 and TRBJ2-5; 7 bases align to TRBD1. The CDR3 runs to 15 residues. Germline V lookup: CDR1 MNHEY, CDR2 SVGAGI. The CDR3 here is CSSSYSLQGRETQYF. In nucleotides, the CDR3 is TGTTCCAGCAGTTACTCGTTACAGGGGCGGGAGACCCAGTACTTC.

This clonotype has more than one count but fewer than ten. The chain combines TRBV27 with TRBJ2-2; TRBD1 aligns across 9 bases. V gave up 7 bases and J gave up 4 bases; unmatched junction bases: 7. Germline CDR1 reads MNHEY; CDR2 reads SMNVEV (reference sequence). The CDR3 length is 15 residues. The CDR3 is CASTVGTGLTGELFF. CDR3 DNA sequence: TGTGCCAGCACCGTCGGGACAGGGCTCACCGGGGAGCTGTTTTTT.

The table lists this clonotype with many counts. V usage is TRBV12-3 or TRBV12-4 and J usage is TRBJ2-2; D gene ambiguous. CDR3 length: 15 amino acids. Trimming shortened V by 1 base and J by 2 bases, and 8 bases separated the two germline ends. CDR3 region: CASSLVLANTGELFF. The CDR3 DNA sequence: TGTGCCAGCAGTTTAGTATTAGCTAACACCGGGGAGCTGTTTTTT.

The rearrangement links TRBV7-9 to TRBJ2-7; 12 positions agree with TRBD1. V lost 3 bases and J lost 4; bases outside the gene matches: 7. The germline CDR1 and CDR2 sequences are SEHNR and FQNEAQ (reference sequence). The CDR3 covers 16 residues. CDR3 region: CASSLGTGGFVYEQYF. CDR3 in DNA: TGTGCCAGCAGCTTGGGGACAGGGGGCTTCGTTTACGAGCAGTACTTC.